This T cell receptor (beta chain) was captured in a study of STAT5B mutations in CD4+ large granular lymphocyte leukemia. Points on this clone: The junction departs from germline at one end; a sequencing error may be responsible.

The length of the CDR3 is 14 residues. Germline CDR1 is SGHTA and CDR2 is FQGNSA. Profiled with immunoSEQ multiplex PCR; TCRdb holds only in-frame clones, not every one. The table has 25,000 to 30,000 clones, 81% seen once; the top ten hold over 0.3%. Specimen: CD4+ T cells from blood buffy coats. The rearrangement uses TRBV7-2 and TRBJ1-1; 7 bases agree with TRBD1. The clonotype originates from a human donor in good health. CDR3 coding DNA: TGTGCCAGCACCTTACAGGGGTGGGGCACTGAAGCTTTCTTT. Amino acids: CASTLQGWGTEAFF.